This T cell receptor beta chain was recorded in a study of cytomegalovirus exposure and HLA in healthy donors. Overall study findings and caveats: Analyzed later, most CMV-associated TCR beta chains appeared HLA-restricted. Exclusion applied to some V segments, including TRBV6-2 and TRBV6-3, as they were indistinguishable.

Amplification used 60 Vbeta primers and 13 Jbeta primers. This table comes from immunoSEQ multiplex PCR, and its TCRdb copy is limited to in-frame clones, with some not included. The repertoire holds 160,000 or so clones, with 80% to 90% as singletons. Germline V gene lookup returns CDR1 SNHLY and CDR2 FYNNEI. This CDR3 is built from 11 residues. V was pared by 6 bases and J by 9 bases, with 11 bases between. With regard to this clone: Its antigen remains unidentified.

The donors were healthy bone marrow donors. Sequencing used PBMCs. V and J are TRBV2 and TRBJ1-1; TRBD1 is a possible D gene (6 bases). This TCR was sampled from a man aged 45-65 years in good health and CMV-seropositive. The CDR3 bases are TGTGCCAGCAGGAAGGACAGCCAAGCTTTCTTT. The encoded protein is CASRKDSQAFF. Looking up the rest from reference TRBV2 and TRBJ1-1 gives the full variable domain: EPEVTQTPSHQVTQMGQEVILRCVPISNHLYFYWYRQILGQKVEFLVSFYNNEISEKSEIFDDQFSVERPDGSNFTLKIRSTKLEDSAMYFCASRKDSQAFFGQGTRLTVV.